This T cell receptor beta chain was recovered during a study of identical twins. MiXCR, applied by TCRdb to the 5' RACE reads, yields one record per CDR3 protein. The sample includes some 500,000 distinct CDR3 sequences, roughly a fifth of them seen just once. The V and J ends lost 6 bases and 4 bases, in that order; junction bases with no gene match: 9. Germline V lookup: CDR1 DFQATT, CDR2 SNEGSKA (reference sequence). The CDR3 contains 15 residues. These data are also associated with another study on T cells expressing NK-cell markers.

The TCR sequence derives from a woman between 18 and 30 years old in good health. Sequenced: CD4+ T cells sorted from blood. The chain has TRBV20-1 and TRBJ2-5, with TRBD2 matching over 12 bases. The CDR3 spells CSALPTSGRSETQYF. CDR3 DNA: TGCAGTGCCCTCCCGACTAGCGGGAGATCAGAGACCCAGTACTTC.